A selection of T cell receptor beta chains follows, all from one sample in a study of response to subunit inactivated influenza vaccine. Each CDR3 protein gets one entry after TCRdb re-called the RT-PCR reads with MiXCR. The sample includes 450,000 to 600,000 distinct CDR3 sequences, less than 7.5% of them seen just once. This specimen was PBMCs from blood, taken around 2 years after vaccination. The receptor set was obtained from a man between 50 and 75 years old who received an inactivated influenza vaccine. Each CDR3 is given with its conserved first and last residue. D genes are given only for firm matches. Expanded clones are given a class, and other clones once, few, many or no size at all.

>TRBD1|TRBV4-3|TRBJ1-1|.
TGCGCCAGCAGCCACGGGACAGGGGAGACTGAAGCTTTCTTT
CASSHGTGETEAFF
>.|TRBV5-1|TRBJ2-6|.
TGCGCCAGCAGTCAGCTAGGAACTGGGGCCAACGTCCTGACTTTC
CASSQLGTGANVLTF
>.|TRBV4-3|TRBJ1-3|many
TGCGCCAGCAGCCCCGGGACTCCTGGAAACACCATATATTTT
CASSPGTPGNTIYF
>TRBD1|TRBV5-6|TRBJ2-1|.
TGTGCCAGCAGCTACTCGGGACAGTCCTACAATGAGCAGTTCTTC
CASSYSGQSYNEQFF
>.|TRBV4-1|TRBJ1-5|few
TGCGCCAGCAGCCAAGCGGGGGGCGCAAACAATCAGCCCCAGCATTTT
CASSQAGGANNQPQHF
>TRBD2|TRBV4-3|TRBJ2-3|many
TGCGCCAGCAGCCAGATAGCGGGGATAACAGATACGCAGTATTTT
CASSQIAGITDTQYF
>.|TRBV20-1|TRBJ2-7|.
TGCAGTGCTAGAGTGGGTAGCGGCTACGAGCAGTACTTC
CSARVGSGYEQYF
>.|TRBV20-1|TRBJ2-1|.
TGCAGTGCTAGAGATTGGGCCAACAATGAGCAGTTCTTC
CSARDWANNEQFF
>TRBD1|TRBV12-3/TRBV12-4|TRBJ1-1|few
TGTGCCAGCAGTCCACAGGGGGCCTGGAACACTGAAGCTTTCTTT
CASSPQGAWNTEAFF
>.|TRBV10-3|TRBJ1-4|many
TGTGCCACGAGGAAAAATCTCTCGGACAGAGATAATGAAAAACTGTTTTTT
CATRKNLSDRDNEKLFF
>.|TRBV5-8|TRBJ2-4|.
TGTGCCAGCAGCTTGGAGTTTAACCGGAAAAACATTCAGTACTTC
CASSLEFNRKNIQYF
>TRBD1|TRBV7-3|TRBJ2-1|many
TGTGCCAGCAGCTTAAAACCGGGGACAGGGTATGAGGTGCAGTTCTTC
CASSLKPGTGYEVQFF
>TRBD1|TRBV20-1|TRBJ2-3|many
TGCAGTACTGTTTGGACAGGGGACACAGATACGCAGTATTTT
CSTVWTGDTDTQYF
>TRBD1|TRBV5-1|TRBJ2-2|many
TGCGCCAGCAGCTCGGGACAGGCGAGCACCGGGGAGCTGTTTTTT
CASSSGQASTGELFF
>TRBD2|TRBV6-2/TRBV6-3|TRBJ2-3|.
TGTGCCAGCAGTTACCGCGGGACTTATGGACTAGCGGGGGGACCCGAACCAATCACAGATACGCAGTATTTT
CASSYRGTYGLAGGPEPITDTQYF
>.|TRBV11-2|TRBJ2-5|.
TGTGCCAGCAGTTCGACTATCCAAGAGACCCAGTACTTC
CASSSTIQETQYF
>TRBD2|TRBV29-1|TRBJ2-1|few
TGCAGCGTCGAGGAGCTAGCGGGGGGGCCCAATGAGCAGTTCTTC
CSVEELAGGPNEQFF
>.|TRBV14|TRBJ2-5|.
TGTGCCAGCAGCCAAGATAGGACCCTCCAAGAGACCCAGTACTTC
CASSQDRTLQETQYF
>.|TRBV25-1|TRBJ2-1|.
TGTGCCAGCAGTGTAGGGGGTACCTACAAGGAGCAGTTCTTC
CASSVGGTYKEQFF
>.|TRBV4-3|TRBJ2-5|few
TGCGCCAGCAGCCAAGATGAAGGGGGGAGAGAGACCCAGTACTTC
CASSQDEGGRETQYF
>.|TRBV7-8|TRBJ2-1|many
TGTGCCAGCAGCTTAGGCGGGAAGGTAAATGAGCAGTTCTTC
CASSLGGKVNEQFF
>.|TRBV4-2|TRBJ2-1|few
TGTGCCAGCAGCCAAGATTACTCCGACTCCTACAATGAGCAGTTCTTC
CASSQDYSDSYNEQFF
>TRBD2|TRBV7-2|TRBJ2-7|many
TGTGCCAGCAGCTTAGTTGGCGGGAGGGACGAGCAGTACTTC
CASSLVGGRDEQYF
>.|TRBV29-1|TRBJ2-4|few
TGCAGCGTTGAAGATCCGGGTCCCTATAGCAACATTCAGTACTTC
CSVEDPGPYSNIQYF
>.|TRBV7-8|TRBJ2-7|many
TGTGCCAGCAGCCCCCCCCGGACTCTCTACGAGCAGTACTTC
CASSPPRTLYEQYF
>TRBD2|TRBV20-1|TRBJ2-7|few
TGCAGTGCCGCCGGGACTAGCGGGGGCTACGAGCAGTACTTC
CSAAGTSGGYEQYF
>.|TRBV24-1|TRBJ2-2|.
TGTGCCACCAGTGAGCTCATGGGGACGACGTCCGGGGAGCTGTTTTTT
CATSELMGTTSGELFF
>.|TRBV5-1|TRBJ1-3|.
TGCGCCAGCGGCCCCGGAGGGATTGGAAACACCATATATTTT
CASGPGGIGNTIYF
>TRBD1|TRBV24-1|TRBJ2-2|many
TGTGCCACCAGTGATTTGCCCCCCTATTTCGGACAGGTCGCATCAAACACCGGGGAGCTGTTTTTT
CATSDLPPYFGQVASNTGELFF
>.|TRBV28|TRBJ2-7|.
TGTGCCAGCAGTACCCGGGGCACGAGCTCCTACGAGCAGTACTTC
CASSTRGTSSYEQYF
>.|TRBV7-2|TRBJ1-3|many
TGTGCCAGCAGCCGTGGGTCGGGGCTGTACACCATATATTTT
CASSRGSGLYTIYF
>TRBD2|TRBV15|TRBJ2-2|.
TGTGCCACCAGTCCCGGGAGGGCAAGGACCGGGGAGCTGTTTTTT
CATSPGRARTGELFF
>.|TRBV20-1|TRBJ2-1|.
TGCAGTGCCCTAGCGTTCGCGGGGTACAATGAGGAGTTCTTC
CSALAFAGYNEEFF
>TRBD1|TRBV19|TRBJ2-1|.
TGTGCCAGTAGTCTCTACTGGACAGGGGAAAAGTTCTTC
CASSLYWTGEKFF
>TRBD1|TRBV6-5|TRBJ1-5|few
TGTGCCAGCAGTTATGGGACAGGACTCAATCAGCCCCAGCATTTT
CASSYGTGLNQPQHF
>.|TRBV20-1|TRBJ2-1|few
TGCAGTGCTAGGTCGACAGGTAACAATGAGCAGTTCTTC
CSARSTGNNEQFF
>TRBD2|TRBV5-5|TRBJ2-5|few
TGTGCCAGCAGCCCTAGCGGGCAAGAGACCCAGTACTTC
CASSPSGQETQYF
>.|TRBV5-3|TRBJ2-1|.
TGTGCCAGAAGCTTGTTGGATGAGCAGTTCTTC
CARSLLDEQFF